The rows below give T cell receptor beta chains drawn from one sample of a study of identical twins. TCRdb itself ran the 5' RACE reads through MiXCR, one entry per CDR3 protein. The data show roughly 690,000 distinct CDR3 sequences, 20% to 25% seen once. The data were also submitted as part of a second study, on T cells expressing NK-cell markers.

Sequenced material: PBMCs. The receptors were gathered from a woman aged 18 to 35 in good health. The CDR3 runs from the conserved cysteine through the conserved F or W. Each record gives: J gene, D gene, clone size, V gene, CDR3 DNA, CDR3 protein. A D gene is named only where the DNA matches it firmly. Clone size is given for some rows only: seen once, a few or many times, or a class if the clone is expanded.

J gene: TRBJ2-3
D gene: TRBD2
clone size: few
V gene: TRBV10-3
CDR3 DNA: TGTGCCATCAAAAGCGGGAGGAGTTCAGATACGCAGTATTTT
CDR3 protein: CAIKSGRSSDTQYF

J gene: TRBJ2-3
D gene: .
clone size: many
V gene: TRBV5-1
CDR3 DNA: TGTGCCAGCAGTTTAGTCGCAGATACGCAGTATTTT
CDR3 protein: CASSLVADTQYF

J gene: TRBJ2-1
D gene: .
clone size: .
V gene: TRBV5-1
CDR3 DNA: TGCGCCAGCAGGCGCGGGGTATCGAATGAGCAGTTCTTC
CDR3 protein: CASRRGVSNEQFF

J gene: TRBJ2-6
D gene: .
clone size: .
V gene: TRBV5-1
CDR3 DNA: TGCGCCAGCAGCAAAACAGCGGTCTCTGGGGCCAACGTCCTGACTTTC
CDR3 protein: CASSKTAVSGANVLTF

J gene: TRBJ2-7
D gene: TRBD2
clone size: .
V gene: TRBV4-3
CDR3 DNA: TGCGCCAGCAGCCAAGAAGGTAGCGGGACCTACGAGCAGTACTTC
CDR3 protein: CASSQEGSGTYEQYF

J gene: TRBJ2-1
D gene: .
clone size: few
V gene: TRBV29-1
CDR3 DNA: TGCAGCGTTGTTGGCGGGTGGACCTACAATGAGCAGTTCTTC
CDR3 protein: CSVVGGWTYNEQFF

J gene: TRBJ2-7
D gene: TRBD1
clone size: few
V gene: TRBV20-1
CDR3 DNA: TGCAGTGCTACACAGGGGCCCGGCCAGCAGTACTTC
CDR3 protein: CSATQGPGQQYF

J gene: TRBJ2-1
D gene: .
clone size: .
V gene: TRBV20-1
CDR3 DNA: TGCAGTGCTAGATCTTCCACCACGTGGGAGCAGTTCTTC
CDR3 protein: CSARSSTTWEQFF

J gene: TRBJ1-2
D gene: .
clone size: many
V gene: TRBV28
CDR3 DNA: TGTGCCAGCAGTCCAATCCAAAACTATGGCTACACCTTC
CDR3 protein: CASSPIQNYGYTF

J gene: TRBJ2-3
D gene: .
clone size: .
V gene: TRBV5-1
CDR3 DNA: TGCGCCAGCAGCTCCGCAGGTTTGCAGGATACGCAGTATTTT
CDR3 protein: CASSSAGLQDTQYF

J gene: TRBJ2-7
D gene: TRBD2
clone size: .
V gene: TRBV20-1
CDR3 DNA: TGCAGTGCTAACCATGGAGAGGGAGGGACCTACGAGCAGTACTTC
CDR3 protein: CSANHGEGGTYEQYF

J gene: TRBJ2-1
D gene: TRBD1
clone size: few
V gene: TRBV6-5
CDR3 DNA: TGTGCCAGCAGTTACTCGAATGAGCGAGGGGGCGAGCAGTTCTTC
CDR3 protein: CASSYSNERGGEQFF

J gene: TRBJ2-3
D gene: TRBD2
clone size: few
V gene: TRBV12-3/TRBV12-4
CDR3 DNA: TGTGCCAGCAGTTGGAGCGGGAGGGCGACAGATACGCAGTATTTT
CDR3 protein: CASSWSGRATDTQYF

J gene: TRBJ2-3
D gene: TRBD2
clone size: .
V gene: TRBV12-3/TRBV12-4
CDR3 DNA: TGTGCCAGCAGTCCAGCGGGGGGGAACGCAGATACGCAGTATTTT
CDR3 protein: CASSPAGGNADTQYF

J gene: TRBJ2-7
D gene: .
clone size: .
V gene: TRBV12-3/TRBV12-4
CDR3 DNA: TGTGCCAGCAGATCCCGGAACTACGAGCAGTACTTC
CDR3 protein: CASRSRNYEQYF

J gene: TRBJ2-7
D gene: .
clone size: .
V gene: TRBV11-1
CDR3 DNA: TGTGCCAGCAGCCATCAATGGACTCGAGAGCAGTACTTC
CDR3 protein: CASSHQWTREQYF

J gene: TRBJ1-2
D gene: TRBD1
clone size: few
V gene: TRBV20-1
CDR3 DNA: TGCAGTGCTAGGAGGCCAGGGGGCGATGGCTACACCTTC
CDR3 protein: CSARRPGGDGYTF

J gene: TRBJ2-7
D gene: .
clone size: .
V gene: TRBV2
CDR3 DNA: TGTGCCAGCGCTGGCACGCCTTACGAGCAGTACTTC
CDR3 protein: CASAGTPYEQYF

J gene: TRBJ2-3
D gene: .
clone size: many
V gene: TRBV29-1
CDR3 DNA: TGCAGCTCCAGCGGGCCGCAGATCACAGATACGCAGTATTTT
CDR3 protein: CSSSGPQITDTQYF

J gene: TRBJ2-1
D gene: .
clone size: .
V gene: TRBV11-2
CDR3 DNA: TGTGCCAGCACCTTGGGGCTAGCGATTTACAATGAGCAGTTCTTC
CDR3 protein: CASTLGLAIYNEQFF

J gene: TRBJ2-3
D gene: TRBD2
clone size: .
V gene: TRBV4-2
CDR3 DNA: TGTGCCAGCAGACAAGGACTAGCGGGAGTAGATACGCAGTATTTT
CDR3 protein: CASRQGLAGVDTQYF

J gene: TRBJ2-7
D gene: .
clone size: few
V gene: TRBV2
CDR3 DNA: TGTGCCAGCACATTTTCGGACTTAGCGACCTACGAGCAGTACTTC
CDR3 protein: CASTFSDLATYEQYF

J gene: TRBJ1-4
D gene: .
clone size: few
V gene: TRBV7-9
CDR3 DNA: TGTGCCAGCAGCCCGGGGAGCTTAACTAATGAAAAACTGTTTTTT
CDR3 protein: CASSPGSLTNEKLFF

J gene: TRBJ1-1
D gene: .
clone size: .
V gene: TRBV6-1
CDR3 DNA: TGTGCCAGCAGTGAAGCGTACGGGACTGAAGCTTTCTTT
CDR3 protein: CASSEAYGTEAFF

J gene: TRBJ2-7
D gene: .
clone size: few
V gene: TRBV7-9
CDR3 DNA: TGTGCCAGCAGCTCGTGGACTAAGTGGTACGAGCAGTACTTC
CDR3 protein: CASSSWTKWYEQYF

J gene: TRBJ2-6
D gene: .
clone size: few
V gene: TRBV4-2
CDR3 DNA: TGTGCCAGCAGCCCAGGGGCGTCGGGGGCCAACGTCCTGACTTTC
CDR3 protein: CASSPGASGANVLTF

J gene: TRBJ2-7
D gene: .
clone size: .
V gene: TRBV10-3
CDR3 DNA: TGTGCCACGGGGGGCGGGACCTTCTTTGGCGAGCAGTACTTC
CDR3 protein: CATGGGTFFGEQYF

J gene: TRBJ2-7
D gene: TRBD2
clone size: .
V gene: TRBV20-1
CDR3 DNA: TGCAGTGCAGATGGACTAGCGGGGGAGCAGTACTTC
CDR3 protein: CSADGLAGEQYF

J gene: TRBJ2-2
D gene: .
clone size: .
V gene: TRBV20-1
CDR3 DNA: TGCAGTGCTAGAGGGGGCAGGGAGGACGGGGAGCTGTTTTTT
CDR3 protein: CSARGGREDGELFF

J gene: TRBJ2-2
D gene: TRBD1
clone size: .
V gene: TRBV5-1
CDR3 DNA: TGCGCCAGCAGCCCGGACAGGGGGCTTAGCACCGGGGAGCTGTTTTTT
CDR3 protein: CASSPDRGLSTGELFF

J gene: TRBJ2-5
D gene: .
clone size: few
V gene: TRBV10-3
CDR3 DNA: TGTGCCATCTCGACGGGTAGCCCCGAGACCCAGTACTTC
CDR3 protein: CAISTGSPETQYF

J gene: TRBJ1-2
D gene: TRBD1
clone size: few
V gene: TRBV12-3/TRBV12-4
CDR3 DNA: TGTGCCAGCAGCGGGACAGGGACCTATGGCTACACCTTC
CDR3 protein: CASSGTGTYGYTF

J gene: TRBJ2-1
D gene: .
clone size: few
V gene: TRBV12-5
CDR3 DNA: TGTGCTAGTAATCAGCCATACTACAATGAGCAGTTCTTC
CDR3 protein: CASNQPYYNEQFF

J gene: TRBJ2-7
D gene: .
clone size: few
V gene: TRBV12-3/TRBV12-4
CDR3 DNA: TGTGCCAGCAGCGCAGGGTTCGACTACGAGCAGTACTTC
CDR3 protein: CASSAGFDYEQYF

J gene: TRBJ1-1
D gene: .
clone size: .
V gene: TRBV12-3/TRBV12-4
CDR3 DNA: TGTGCCAGCAGTTTAGTCCGGCCCGAAACTGAAGCTTTCTTT
CDR3 protein: CASSLVRPETEAFF

J gene: TRBJ1-1
D gene: .
clone size: few
V gene: TRBV5-1
CDR3 DNA: TGCGCCAGCAGCTTCAGGGCCTTGGAGGACACTGAAGCTTTCTTT
CDR3 protein: CASSFRALEDTEAFF

J gene: TRBJ1-2
D gene: TRBD1
clone size: .
V gene: TRBV10-3
CDR3 DNA: TGTGCCATCAATCCGGGACAGGCCCCCTCTGGCTACACCTTC
CDR3 protein: CAINPGQAPSGYTF

J gene: TRBJ2-7
D gene: .
clone size: few
V gene: TRBV5-1
CDR3 DNA: TGCGCCAGCAGCCCAACCAAGCCCGGGACATCCAACGAGCAGTACTTC
CDR3 protein: CASSPTKPGTSNEQYF

J gene: TRBJ2-1
D gene: .
clone size: .
V gene: TRBV6-2/TRBV6-3
CDR3 DNA: TGTGCCAGCAGAGTACAAGGCAGTAGCGGAACCGCGCTGTGGAATGAGCAGTTCTTC
CDR3 protein: CASRVQGSSGTALWNEQFF

J gene: TRBJ2-1
D gene: .
clone size: few
V gene: TRBV7-2
CDR3 DNA: TGTGCCAGCAGCTTAGCGTCCCTCCGAGAGCAGTTCTTC
CDR3 protein: CASSLASLREQFF

J gene: TRBJ2-1
D gene: .
clone size: .
V gene: TRBV7-9
CDR3 DNA: TGTGCCAGCAGCTTTGCCTCTCGCGAGCAGTTCTTC
CDR3 protein: CASSFASREQFF

J gene: TRBJ2-1
D gene: .
clone size: few
V gene: TRBV20-1
CDR3 DNA: TGCAGTGCTAGGTTCGTTGAGCAGTTCTTC
CDR3 protein: CSARFVEQFF

J gene: TRBJ2-1
D gene: TRBD2
clone size: .
V gene: TRBV12-3/TRBV12-4
CDR3 DNA: TGTGCCAGCAGTCCTCAAATGGCTCACTTGGGACTAGCGGGAGCATATGAGCAGTTCTTC
CDR3 protein: CASSPQMAHLGLAGAYEQFF

J gene: TRBJ2-5
D gene: TRBD1
clone size: .
V gene: TRBV6-5
CDR3 DNA: TGTGCCAGCAGTTACGGGGGGACAGGTCGCCGGGAGACCCAGTACTTC
CDR3 protein: CASSYGGTGRRETQYF

J gene: TRBJ2-7
D gene: .
clone size: .
V gene: TRBV10-3
CDR3 DNA: TGTGCCATCAGTGACGGAACCTACGAGCAGTACTTC
CDR3 protein: CAISDGTYEQYF